These 18 T cell receptor beta chains came from one sample sequenced in a study of blood T cells in healthy people across ages. For the second PCR, which ran for about 7 to 12 cycles, a sample-barcoded 5' primer and a J-beta primer mix were used. TCRdb called the 5' RACE reads again in MiXCR, with one record for every CDR3 protein. Of approximately 1,700,000 distinct CDR3 sequences in the sample, approximately 40% were seen once. Sequencing input: blood. The receptor set was obtained from a human donor in good health.

The rearrangement joins TRBV4-3 to TRBJ1-4; 8 nucleotides line up with TRBD1. There are 15 residues in the CDR3. The germline gives CDR1 LGHNA, CDR2 YSLEER. V gave up 1 base and J gave up 6 bases; unmatched junction bases: 4. CDR3 residues: CASSQGQGAYEKLFF. DNA for the CDR3: TGCGCCAGCAGCCAAGGGCAGGGGGCTTATGAAAAACTGTTTTTT.

The rearrangement links TRBV29-1 to TRBJ1-1, with D unresolved. The CDR3 runs to 12 residues. Between the trimmed V and J ends, which lost 3 bases and 1 base, there was a span of 6 bases. CDR1 SQVTM and CDR2 ANQGSEA come from the germline V gene. CDR3 coding DNA: TGCAGCGTTGAGTACCCGAACACTGAAGCTTTCTTT. Translating it yields CSVEYPNTEAFF.

The rearrangement uses TRBV29-1 and TRBJ2-3, with TRBD2 matching over 15 bases. CDR1 and CDR2 (germline): SQVTM, ANQGSEA. The CDR3 has 19 amino acids. V shed 6 bases, J shed 2 bases, and the junction held 15 bases outside the gene matches. CDR3 region: CSVIPQRTSGGAHTDTQYF. Written as DNA, the CDR3 is TGCAGCGTCATACCACAGCGGACTAGCGGGGGGGCACACACAGATACGCAGTATTTT.

The chain joins TRBV7-3 to TRBJ2-7; 9 bases match TRBD1. TRBJ2-5 matches the DNA end more closely, so the J call is doubtful. Germline CDR1 and CDR2: SGHTA and FQGTGA. The CDR3 consists of 15 residues. The CDR3 DNA is TGTGCCAGCAGCCGCGGGACAGGGCGAGGGGAGACCCAGTACTTC. It codes for CASSRGTGRGETQYF.

The V gene is TRBV24-1, the J gene TRBJ2-5; D call uncertain. This CDR3 is 15 amino acids long. V was clipped by 4 bases and J by 0 bases, with 11 bases between them. CDR1 is KGHDR, CDR2 SFDVKD, per germline. The CDR3 sequence is CATSDDDGYQETQYF. In nucleotides, the CDR3 is TGTGCCACCAGTGACGACGACGGGTACCAAGAGACCCAGTACTTC.

This clonotype was counted only a few times. The chain links TRBV10-3 to TRBJ2-6; TRBD1 matches at 8 bases. V lost 4 bases and J lost 0; bases outside the gene matches: 11. The germline CDR1 and CDR2 sequences are ENHRY and SYGVKD. The CDR3 contains 19 residues. CDR3 coding DNA: TGTGCCATCAGTGTCGAGCCGGGACAGGTTTCCTCTGGGGCCAACGTCCTGACTTTC. Its protein is CAISVEPGQVSSGANVLTF.

A few counts support this clonotype. The chain has TRBV25-1 and TRBJ2-7, with D unclear. Germline CDR1 MGHDK, CDR2 SYGVNS. Trimming took off 8 bases at V and 2 bases at J, with 16 bases between the two ends. The CDR3 is 14 residues long. The CDR3 nucleotides are TGTGCCAGCCGACCCCTAAGACAAACCTACGAGCAGTACTTC. Its protein is CASRPLRQTYEQYF.

The rearrangement uses TRBV6-5 and TRBJ2-1; perhaps D is TRBD1 or TRBD2 (7 bases each). The V gene lost 8 bases and the J gene lost 0 bases, with 17 bases spanning the gap. The CDR3 sequence is 16 residues long. CDR1 is MNHEY, CDR2 SVGAGI, per germline. For the CDR3, the DNA is TGTGCCAGCCAGGGGGGGAGTCTCGGCTCCTACAATGAGCAGTTCTTC. Amino acid sequence: CASQGGSLGSYNEQFF.

The CDR3 region is CASALSPRETQYF. DNA for the CDR3: TGTGCCAGCGCGTTGAGTCCGCGAGAGACCCAGTACTTC. This chain connects TRBV7-3 to TRBJ2-7; D unresolved. The end of the DNA fits TRBJ2-5 better, so the J call may be wrong. CDR1 SGHTA and CDR2 FQGTGA come from the germline V gene. The CDR3 spans 13 residues.

The rearrangement joins TRBV2 to TRBJ2-3; TRBD1 might be the D (5 bases). The germline V gene has CDR1 SNHLY and CDR2 FYNNEI. V was shortened by 5 bases and J by 2 bases, with 8 bases between the two germline ends. The CDR3 has 13 amino acids. CDR3 sequence: CASSSDTTDTQYF. The DNA of the CDR3 is TGTGCCAGCAGTTCGGACACCACAGATACGCAGTATTTT.

In this sample, this clonotype turned up a few times. The chain employs TRBV4-2 and TRBJ2-1; 7 bases agree with TRBD2. The CDR3 is made up of 17 amino acids. The ends lost 0 bases at V and 5 bases at J; junction bases unmatched: 10. Germline values: CDR1 LGHNA, CDR2 YNFKEQ. Here the CDR3 reads CASSQDVRDYSNNEQFF. The CDR3 DNA follows: TGTGCCAGCAGCCAAGACGTACGGGACTATTCCAACAATGAGCAGTTCTTC.

The V gene is TRBV4-1, the J gene TRBJ1-1; no clear D gene. The germline V and J ends were trimmed by 0 bases and 0 bases, with 8 bases remaining between them. The CDR3 contains 15 residues. Germline V lookup: CDR1 MGHRA, CDR2 YSYEKL. CDR3 protein: CASSQEQTLNTEAFF. The DNA for the CDR3 is TGCGCCAGCAGCCAAGAACAGACCCTGAACACTGAAGCTTTCTTT.

This sequence joins TRBV10-3 and TRBJ2-7; 12 bases map to TRBD1. Germline V gene sequence: CDR1 ENHRY, CDR2 SYGVKD. The V segment lost 6 bases and the J segment 4 bases; nucleotides outside the gene matches: 7. CDR3 length equals 15 residues. Here the CDR3 reads CAISDPGQGAYEQYF. CDR3 DNA sequence: TGTGCCATCAGCGATCCGGGACAGGGGGCTTACGAGCAGTACTTC.

This chain connects TRBV7-9 to TRBJ2-3; D may correspond to TRBD1 or TRBD2 (5 bases each). Germline V gene lookup returns CDR1 SEHNR and CDR2 FQNEAQ (reference sequence). V dropped 5 bases and J dropped 3 bases, with 21 bases sitting between them. The CDR3 runs to 17 residues. The CDR3 DNA reads TGTGCCAGCAGCGATTCCGGGACCCTGGCTGCGACAGATACGCAGTATTTT. Translated, it gives CASSDSGTLAATDTQYF.

The chain uses TRBV7-9 and TRBJ1-1; a possible D gene is TRBD1 (5 bases). CDR1 SEHNR and CDR2 FQNEAQ come from the germline V gene (reference sequence). This CDR3 comprises 14 residues. Between the trimmed V and J ends, which lost 4 bases and 3 bases, there was a span of 12 bases. For the CDR3, the DNA is TGTGCCAGCAGCTCAGACTTGGGGGACACTGAAGCTTTCTTT. It is translated as CASSSDLGDTEAFF.

This clonotype was recorded a few times. The chain recombines TRBV5-6 with TRBJ1-6; perhaps TRBD1 as D (6 bases). The CDR3 has 15 residues. V was trimmed by 3 bases and J by 9 bases, leaving 16 bases between them. Germline V gene sequence: CDR1 SGHDT, CDR2 YYEEEE. Here the CDR3 reads CASSWGPPGGSPLHF. The CDR3, as DNA: TGTGCCAGCAGCTGGGGGCCCCCAGGCGGTTCACCCCTCCACTTT. The variable domain in full, completed from reference TRBV5-6 and TRBJ1-6, reads DAGVTQSPTHLIKTRGQQVTLRCSPKSGHDTVSWYQQALGQGPQFIFQYYEEEERQRGNFPDRFSGHQFPNYSSELNVNALLLGDSALYLCASSWGPPGGSPLHFGNGTRLTVT.

There are a few counts of this clonotype. The chain has TRBV20-1 and TRBJ2-7; TRBD1 matches 8 bases. The CDR3 loop spans 13 amino acids. CDR1 is DFQATT, CDR2 SNEGSKA, per germline (reference sequence). J was trimmed by 3 bases and V by 5 bases; bases with no gene match: 6. The CDR3: CSAETGQVYEQYF. In nucleotides, the CDR3 is TGCAGTGCTGAAACGGGACAGGTCTACGAGCAGTACTTC.

A remark on this clonotype: This sequence may be a read error, since a much larger clone differs from it by one base. The V and J genes are TRBV29-1 and TRBJ1-2; tentatively, D is TRBD1 (5 bases). The V end lost 5 bases, the J end lost 4 bases, and 14 bases lay between the germline ends. CDR1 is SQVTM and CDR2 is ANQGSEA in the germline V gene. The CDR3 has 13 amino acids. CDR3 bases: TGCAGCGTTAAGTCGGGACGGGCCTATGGCTACACCTTC. This sequence encodes CSVKSGRAYGYTF.